This T cell receptor beta chain came from a study of blood T cell repertoires in COVID-19. Study at large: Samples representing acute and convalescent COVID-19 were sourced from the United States, Italy and Spain.

In the original workflow: For nucleated cells, counts were estimated from reference gene primer amplification. Using immunoSEQ multiplex PCR, the repertoire was profiled, and TCRdb retains in-frame clones only, with some absent. V, J and clone size derive from that table, while D and trimming were established from the DNA sequence. This sample carries roughly 200,000 clones, about four fifths of them seen once, and the ten largest clones take approximately 8.6%. The germline V and J ends were trimmed by 0 bases and 5 bases, with 10 bases remaining between them. Germline V gene sequence: CDR1 SGHTS, CDR2 YDEGEE. CDR3 length equals 14 residues.

The V and J genes are TRBV5-8 and TRBJ2-3; tentatively, D is TRBD1 (5 bases). Sequencing was performed on peripheral blood. This clonotype originated in a man aged 35-49 years with active or convalescent COVID-19. DNA for the CDR3: TGTGCCAGCAGCTTGGACCAGGGTCGAGATACGCAGTATTTT. Residues: CASSLDQGRDTQYF.